This TCR beta chain was sequenced in a study of Ad26.COV2.S vaccination and SARS-CoV-2 variants. About the research overall: In the study, Ad26.COV2.S was injected intramuscularly once, or twice 56 days apart.

The study, taken as a whole, reports: Estimates derived from TCR breadth and depth analyses may have underestimated total T cell responses.

Germline loops: CDR1 SGHRS, CDR2 YFSETQ. This CDR3 is 13 amino acids long. Trimming cost V 7 bases and J 1 base, with 10 bases left between them. Profiled with immunoSEQ multiplex PCR; TCRdb holds only in-frame clones, not every one. Seen here are roughly 420,000 clones, roughly nine tenths observed once, and the top ten hold over 2.5%. With respect to this clone: Its specificity is not known.

Treatment noted: around 19 received Ad26.COV2.S at low or high dose, single or two shots; several received placebo; per-sample allocation not given. Day 63 following the first vaccine or placebo injection was when the samples were taken. This adult donor, from Boston, was 18-55 years old. The vaccine antigen was prefusion-stabilized Wuhan SARS-CoV-2 spike. This clonotype was sampled from a person aged 18 to 65 who received the Ad26.COV2.S COVID-19 vaccine or a placebo. The J gene is TRBJ2-3, the V gene TRBV5-1; possible D gene TRBD2, 5 bases. The specimen comprised peripheral blood, sampled in a trial of Ad26.COV2.S vaccine versus placebo. CDR3 residues: CASGSAGTDTQYF. The CDR3 nucleotides read TGCGCCAGCGGTAGCGCCGGCACAGATACGCAGTATTTT. The full variable domain, with the rest looked up from reference TRBV5-1 and TRBJ2-3, is KAGVTQTPRYLIKTRGQQVTLSCSPISGHRSVSWYQQTPGQGLQFLFEYFSETQRNKGNFPGRFSGRQFSNSRSEMNVSTLELGDSALYLCASGSAGTDTQYFGPGTRLTVL.